Listed here is a single T cell receptor beta chain. This sample was taken from a study of PD-1 blockade in mismatch repair-deficient tumors. The CDR3 contains 14 residues. CDR1 and CDR2 from the germline V gene are LNHDA and SQIVND (reference sequence). V lost 5 bases and J lost 2; bases outside the gene matches: 6. Sequenced by immunoSEQ multiplex PCR; TCRdb stores in-frame clones only, minus some. This table holds about 130,000 clones, about nine tenths found once. This specimen was peripheral blood, taken approximately 72 weeks after starting pembrolizumab. The TCR comes from an adult with mismatch repair-deficient cancer. The chain recombines TRBV19 with TRBJ2-7, with TRBD1 identical over 7 bases. The chain's CDR3 is CASSRTGTAYEQYF. The DNA of the CDR3 is TGTGCCAGTAGTCGCACCGGGACAGCCTACGAGCAGTACTTC. The variable domain in full, with the rest retrieved from reference TRBV19 and TRBJ2-7, is DGGITQSPKYLFRKEGQNVTLSCEQNLNHDAMYWYRQDPGQGLRLIYYSQIVNDFQKGDIAEGYSVSREKKESFPLTVTSAQKNPTAFYLCASSRTGTAYEQYFGPGTRLTVT.